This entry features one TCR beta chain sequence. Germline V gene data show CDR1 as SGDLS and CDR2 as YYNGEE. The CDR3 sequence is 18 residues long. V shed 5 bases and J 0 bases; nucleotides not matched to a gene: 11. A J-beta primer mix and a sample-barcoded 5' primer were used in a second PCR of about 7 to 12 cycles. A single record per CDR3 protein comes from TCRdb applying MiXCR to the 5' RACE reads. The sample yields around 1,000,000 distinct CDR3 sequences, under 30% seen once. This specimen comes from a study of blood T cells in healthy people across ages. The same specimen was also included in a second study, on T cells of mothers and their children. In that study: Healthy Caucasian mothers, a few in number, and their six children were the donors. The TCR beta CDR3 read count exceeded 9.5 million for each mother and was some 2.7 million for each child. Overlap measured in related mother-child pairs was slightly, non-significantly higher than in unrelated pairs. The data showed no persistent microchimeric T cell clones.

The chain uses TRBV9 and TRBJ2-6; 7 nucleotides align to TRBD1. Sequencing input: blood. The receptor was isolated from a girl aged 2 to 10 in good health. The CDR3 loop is CASRDPAGTDSGANVLTF. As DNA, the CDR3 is TGTGCCAGCAGAGATCCTGCCGGGACAGACTCTGGGGCCAACGTCCTGACTTTC.